The T cell receptor beta chain under discussion was sequenced for a study of beta chain features in type 1 diabetes. Study-wide results and caveats: A moderate, significant TCRB CDR3 shortening appeared in type 1 diabetes across four CD4+ subsets. Naive, central memory and regulatory TCRB repertoires appeared more similar among patients than healthy donors. PCR may have favored shorter templates equally in patients and controls.

In the case of this clone: The antigen is undetermined.

Trimming took off 10 bases at V and 0 bases at J, with 12 bases between the two ends. Germline-derived CDR1 and CDR2 are LGHNA and YSLEER. This CDR3 region has 14 residues. Expressed TCRB transcripts were sequenced, since all the RNA that had been isolated was reverse transcribed. Measured with immunoSEQ multiplex PCR; TCRdb has only the in-frame clones, and not every one. The profile covers about 250,000 clones, with about 14% appearing a single time and about 0.024% taken by the ten largest. The chain is built from TRBV4-3 and TRBJ2-2, with no clear D. This clonotype originated in a woman in her thirties or forties in good health. Specimen: naive CD4+ T cells from blood. The CDR3 loop is CATGEAANTGELFF. CDR3 bases: TGCGCCACCGGAGAGGCAGCGAACACCGGGGAGCTGTTTTTT.